Each of the 32 T cell receptor beta chains below was sequenced from the same sample in a study of response to subunit inactivated influenza vaccine. One entry per CDR3 protein results from TCRdb running MiXCR on the RT-PCR reads. The profile shows some 500,000 distinct CDR3 sequences, 13% of them singletons. The sequenced sample was PBMCs from blood, obtained roughly 48 days after vaccination. Receptors were obtained from a man in his forties or fifties who received an inactivated influenza vaccine.

This clonotype was seen a handful of times. The rearrangement uses TRBV4-2 and TRBJ2-3; TRBD2 agrees at 8 bases. Trimming removed 0 bases from V and 5 bases from J; junction bases left unmatched: 13. Germline V gene lookup returns CDR1 LGHNA and CDR2 YNFKEQ. The CDR3 is 18 residues long. In DNA form, the CDR3 reads TGTGCCAGCAGCCAAGACTTGGTAGGGACTAGTGGGCAAGATACGCAGTATTTT. Its translation: CASSQDLVGTSGQDTQYF.

The chain is built from TRBV7-2 and TRBJ2-7; 10 bases are a match to TRBD2. Germline trimming cut 5 bases from V and 2 bases from J; bases unmatched to any gene: 6. There are 15 residues in the CDR3. CDR1 is SGHTA, CDR2 FQGNSA, per germline. The CDR3 here is CASSLRTSGAYEQYF. The DNA for the CDR3 is TGTGCCAGCAGCCTCCGGACTAGCGGAGCCTACGAGCAGTACTTC.

The chain is built from TRBV12-3 or TRBV12-4 and TRBJ1-1; weak D call: TRBD1 (6 bases). CDR3 length: 13 amino acids. Between the trimmed V and J ends, which lost 7 bases and 1 base, there was a span of 10 bases. CDR3 nucleotides: TGTGCCAGCACCTGGACAGCGAACACTGAAGCTTTCTTT. Its protein is CASTWTANTEAFF.

The table lists this clonotype with a few counts. The DNA for the CDR3 is TGTGCCAGCAGCCGGGACGTAAACTATGGCTACACCTTC. This encodes CASSRDVNYGYTF. The chain joins TRBV7-2 to TRBJ1-2; possible D gene TRBD1, 5 bases. The CDR3 has 13 amino acids. CDR1 and CDR2 from the germline V gene are SGHTA and FQGNSA. Between the trimmed V and J ends, which lost 5 bases and 2 bases, there was a span of 9 bases.

A few counts support this clonotype. The chain recombines TRBV28 with TRBJ2-1; 12 bases are a match to TRBD2. Germline V lookup: CDR1 MDHEN, CDR2 SYDVKM. The CDR3 runs 19 residues. V lost 7 bases and J lost 2; bases outside the gene matches: 15. CDR3 sequence: CASKLRTSGIQSTYNEQFF. CDR3 DNA sequence: TGTGCCAGCAAGCTTCGGACTAGCGGGATACAATCCACCTACAATGAGCAGTTCTTC.

The count of this clonotype is one. At one boundary the junction diverges from the germline segment, which might be a read error. This chain links TRBV11-2 with TRBJ2-5; 7 bases agree with TRBD2. The CDR3 has 13 residues. Germline CDR1 is SGHAT and CDR2 is FQNNGV. The CDR3 bases are TGTGCCAGCAGCTTGGGAGGGGAAGACACCCAGTACTTC. It specifies CASSLGGEDTQYF.

This clonotype was picked up a small number of times. This chain links TRBV6-1 with TRBJ2-5; 9 bases line up with TRBD2. With V trimmed by 7 bases and J by 5 bases, 8 bases remained unmatched. CDR1 and CDR2 from the germline V gene are MNHNS and SASEGT. The CDR3 runs 14 residues. CDR3 protein: CASTHSGSGETQYF. The CDR3 nucleotides read TGTGCCAGCACCCATAGCGGGAGTGGTGAGACCCAGTACTTC.

This chain joins TRBV3-1 and TRBJ2-7; D perhaps matches TRBD2 (5 bases). The CDR3 is 16 amino acids. Germline V gives CDR1 LGHDT, CDR2 YNNKEL (reference sequence). Trimming removed 0 bases at V and 0 bases at J, with 12 bases between. The CDR3 DNA is TGTGCCAGCAGCCAAGATCTAGCAGTTCTCTCCTACGAGCAGTACTTC. It codes for CASSQDLAVLSYEQYF.

The chain combines TRBV9 with TRBJ1-6, with no clear D. The CDR3 covers 17 residues. The V and J ends lost 4 bases and 7 bases respectively, with 21 bases between them. Germline CDR1 and CDR2: SGDLS and YYNGEE. The CDR3: CASSPMGSSIRNSPLHF. CDR3 nucleotide sequence: TGTGCCAGCAGCCCCATGGGCAGCTCGATCAGGAATTCACCCCTCCACTTT.

This clonotype was detected many times. The chain links TRBV12-3 or TRBV12-4 to TRBJ1-1; 8 bases map to TRBD1. The CDR3 covers 12 residues. Trimming cost V 10 bases and J 2 bases; bases outside gene matches: 3. CDR3: CATDRGNTEAFF. The DNA for the CDR3 is TGTGCCACCGACAGGGGAAACACTGAAGCTTTCTTT.

The CDR3 here is CASSQDQGKAFF. The DNA of the CDR3 is TGTGCCAGCAGCCAAGATCAGGGGAAAGCTTTCTTT. This sequence joins TRBV3-1 and TRBJ1-1; tentatively, D is TRBD1 (6 bases). Trimming left V 0 bases short and J 9 bases short, with 8 bases between. This CDR3 has 12 residues. The germline gives CDR1 LGHDT, CDR2 YNNKEL (reference sequence). Drawing the rest from reference TRBV3-1 and TRBJ1-1, the complete variable domain is DTAVSQTPKYLVTQMGNDKSIKCEQNLGHDTMYWYKQDSKKFLKIMFSYNNKELIINETVPNRFSPKSPDKAHLNLHINSLELGDSAVYFCASSQDQGKAFFGQGTRLTVV.

The sample holds a few counts of this clonotype. The genes are TRBV18 and TRBJ2-3; 7 nucleotides line up with TRBD2. The CDR3 is 15 residues long. With 4 bases clipped from V and 0 bases from J, the junction kept 4 bases outside the gene matches. Germline CDR1 reads KGHSH; CDR2 reads LQKENI. The CDR3 sequence: CASSRVAGSTDTQYF. CDR3 bases: TGTGCCAGCTCACGTGTAGCGGGTAGCACAGATACGCAGTATTTT.

The V call is TRBV7-3, the J call TRBJ2-6, with 9 bases lining up with TRBD1. Germline assignment: CDR1 SGHTA and CDR2 FQGTGA. The V and J ends lost 4 bases and 0 bases, in that order; junction bases with no gene match: 10. CDR3 length: 19 amino acids. CDR3 region: CASSYRGRANVSGANVLTF. As DNA, the CDR3 is TGTGCCAGCAGCTACAGGGGGCGAGCGAACGTCTCTGGGGCCAACGTCCTGACTTTC.

This clonotype was picked up a small number of times. The rearrangement links TRBV19 to TRBJ1-2, with D perhaps TRBD1 (6 bases). This CDR3 spans 12 amino acids. With 8 bases removed from V and 2 bases from J, the gap between germline ends came to 9 bases. The germline V gene has CDR1 LNHDA and CDR2 SQIVND (reference sequence). The CDR3 loop reads CASGQYNYGYTF. In DNA, the CDR3 is TGTGCCAGTGGACAGTACAACTATGGCTACACCTTC.

This clonotype was seen a handful of times. V usage is TRBV5-1 and J usage is TRBJ2-5; tentatively, D is TRBD1 (5 bases). Trimming left V 0 bases short and J 2 bases short, with 8 bases between. The CDR3 loop spans 14 amino acids. From germline, CDR1 is SGHRS and CDR2 YFSETQ. CDR3 protein: CASSLGGNQETQYF. The CDR3, as DNA: TGCGCCAGCAGCTTGGGGGGCAATCAAGAGACCCAGTACTTC.

This chain links TRBV18 with TRBJ1-1; D may be TRBD1 (6 bases). Germline V gene sequence: CDR1 KGHSH, CDR2 LQKENI. CDR3 size: 15 residues. The germline V and J ends were trimmed by 3 bases and 5 bases, with 16 bases remaining between them. CDR3 amino acids: CASSPAVGGNTEAFF. The DNA of the CDR3 is TGTGCCAGCTCACCGGCGGTAGGGGGTAATACTGAAGCTTTCTTT.

The chain employs TRBV6-1 and TRBJ2-4, with D hard to call. Trimming left V 2 bases short and J 0 bases short, with 14 bases between. CDR1 is MNHNS and CDR2 is SASEGT in the germline V gene. The CDR3 runs 17 residues. CDR3 DNA: TGTGCCAGCAGTGAATCCTCCCAGGTCGGAGCCAAAAACATTCAGTACTTC. It is translated as CASSESSQVGAKNIQYF.

In its sample, this clonotype was seen a few times. The chain carries TRBV9 and TRBJ2-6; D is ambiguous. The CDR3 totals 14 residues. Germline CDR1 SGDLS, CDR2 YYNGEE. V lost 1 base, J lost 4 bases, and 6 bases lay in between. CDR3 sequence: CASSVRTGANVLTF. CDR3 DNA: TGTGCCAGCAGCGTAAGGACGGGGGCCAACGTCCTGACTTTC.

This chain connects TRBV12-3 or TRBV12-4 to TRBJ2-2; 7 positions match TRBD2. The length of the CDR3 is 15 residues. Trimming at V came to 3 bases and at J to 13 bases, leaving 14 bases not matched to a gene. Here the CDR3 reads CASSFSGGLTMRLFF. In nucleotides, the CDR3 is TGTGCCAGCAGTTTTTCGGGAGGCCTAACGATGAGGCTGTTTTTT.

The gene calls are TRBV28 and TRBJ2-3; 10 bases fit TRBD2. The germline V gene has CDR1 MDHEN and CDR2 SYDVKM. V was pared by 2 bases and J by 2 bases, with 4 bases of the junction left unmatched. CDR3 size: 16 residues. CDR3 nucleotide sequence: TGTGCCAGCAGTTTAGCCACTAGCGGGGCCACAGATACGCAGTATTTT. This sequence encodes CASSLATSGATDTQYF.

This clonotype was seen a handful of times. CDR3 region: CASSLKGAVYEQYF. The CDR3 DNA follows: TGTGCCAGCAGCTTAAAAGGGGCAGTCTACGAGCAGTACTTC. The genes are TRBV7-9 and TRBJ2-7; D may be TRBD1 (5 bases). Germline CDR1 and CDR2: SEHNR and FQNEAQ (reference sequence). The CDR3 totals 14 residues. Trimming shortened V by 2 bases and J by 3 bases, and 11 bases separated the two germline ends.

This clonotype was recorded a few times. V and J are TRBV12-3 or TRBV12-4 and TRBJ2-2; D perhaps matches TRBD2 (5 bases). This CDR3 is 15 amino acids long. Trimming stripped 2 bases from V and 6 bases from J, with 13 bases between. CDR3 sequence reads: CASSLSGDGSGELFF. CDR3 nucleotides: TGTGCCAGCAGTTTATCCGGGGATGGGTCCGGGGAGCTGTTTTTT.

The chain has TRBV6-1 and TRBJ2-5; D is unresolved. The length of the CDR3 is 13 residues. V was clipped by 6 bases and J by 2 bases, with 10 bases between them. Germline V lookup: CDR1 MNHNS, CDR2 SASEGT. The chain's CDR3 is CASSGRRQETQYF. In nucleotides, the CDR3 is TGTGCCAGCAGCGGGCGAAGACAAGAGACCCAGTACTTC.

The rearrangement joins TRBV20-1 to TRBJ1-4, with D hard to call. Germline assignment: CDR1 DFQATT and CDR2 SNEGSKA (reference sequence). This CDR3 contains 15 residues. V was cut by 0 bases and J by 0 bases, with 8 bases left in between. For the CDR3, the DNA is TGCAGTGCTAGAGACCAACGCACAACTAATGAAAAACTGTTTTTT. Translated: CSARDQRTTNEKLFF.

The rearrangement uses TRBV12-3 or TRBV12-4 and TRBJ2-1; 10 nucleotides agree with TRBD1. V trimming: 6 bases; J trimming: 2 bases; junction bases outside the gene matches: 7. CDR3 length: 16 amino acids. The CDR3 nucleotides read TGTGCCAGCAGGATAGGACAGGGGGGGGCCTACAATGAGCAGTTCTTC. It specifies CASRIGQGGAYNEQFF.

CDR3 in DNA: TGTGCCAGCAGTTACTCGGTCCTTACGACCTACAATGAGCAGTTCTTC. It is translated as CASSYSVLTTYNEQFF. The V and J genes are TRBV6-5 and TRBJ2-1; D is undetermined. CDR1 is MNHEY and CDR2 is SVGAGI in the germline V gene. The CDR3 has 16 residues. V lost 0 bases and J 2 bases, leaving 11 bases between the germline ends.

This sequence joins TRBV5-1 and TRBJ2-5, with D perhaps TRBD2 (6 bases). Trimming removed 4 bases from V and 0 bases from J, with 13 bases in between. CDR1 and CDR2 (germline): SGHRS, YFSETQ. CDR3 length equals 15 residues. The CDR3 sequence is CASSASGGYQETQYF. The DNA for the CDR3 is TGCGCCAGCAGCGCCAGCGGAGGGTACCAAGAGACCCAGTACTTC.

This clonotype was picked up one time. CDR3 coding DNA: TGTGCCAGCAGCTTAAGATCCCGGCGGGAGGTTTCCTACGAGCAGTACTTC. The encoded protein is CASSLRSRREVSYEQYF. The rearrangement links TRBV11-2 to TRBJ2-7; 8 bases agree with TRBD2. V dropped 2 bases and J dropped 1; count of bases not matched to a gene: 10. The CDR3 runs to 17 residues. The germline gives CDR1 SGHAT, CDR2 FQNNGV.

This clonotype was recorded a few times. The chain carries TRBV2 and TRBJ1-2, with a tentative D call TRBD1 (6 bases). Germline loops: CDR1 SNHLY, CDR2 FYNNEI. The germline V and J ends were trimmed by 1 base and 4 bases, with 13 bases remaining between them. The CDR3 totals 15 residues. Here the CDR3 reads CASSEGRGPGYGYTF. CDR3 DNA sequence: TGTGCCAGCAGTGAAGGACGGGGGCCGGGCTATGGCTACACCTTC.

The chain has TRBV12-3 or TRBV12-4 and TRBJ1-2, with 11 positions matching TRBD1. V was clipped by 6 bases and J by 0 bases; unmatched bases: 9. The CDR3 contains 17 residues. CDR3 loop: CASRQGQGAVTNYGYTF. CDR3 in DNA: TGTGCCAGCAGGCAAGGACAGGGGGCGGTTACTAACTATGGCTACACCTTC.

This clonotype appeared a few times. The CDR3 region is CSGGSTSGPEQFF. The CDR3 nucleotides are TGCAGTGGGGGATCTACTAGCGGGCCTGAGCAGTTCTTC. The chain employs TRBV20-1 and TRBJ2-1; TRBD2 aligns across 9 bases. Germline V CDR1 and CDR2: DFQATT, SNEGSKA (reference sequence). The V and J ends lost 7 bases and 9 bases, in that order; junction bases with no gene match: 10. The CDR3 is made up of 13 amino acids.

Many counts were recorded for this clonotype. V gene TRBV12-3 or TRBV12-4 combines with J gene TRBJ2-7; D is undetermined. This CDR3 region has 12 residues. The V and J ends lost 1 base and 11 bases respectively, with 12 bases between them. The CDR3 region has the DNA TGTGCCAGCAGTTTAGGGTCGGACCACAAGTACTTC. Translation gives CASSLGSDHKYF.